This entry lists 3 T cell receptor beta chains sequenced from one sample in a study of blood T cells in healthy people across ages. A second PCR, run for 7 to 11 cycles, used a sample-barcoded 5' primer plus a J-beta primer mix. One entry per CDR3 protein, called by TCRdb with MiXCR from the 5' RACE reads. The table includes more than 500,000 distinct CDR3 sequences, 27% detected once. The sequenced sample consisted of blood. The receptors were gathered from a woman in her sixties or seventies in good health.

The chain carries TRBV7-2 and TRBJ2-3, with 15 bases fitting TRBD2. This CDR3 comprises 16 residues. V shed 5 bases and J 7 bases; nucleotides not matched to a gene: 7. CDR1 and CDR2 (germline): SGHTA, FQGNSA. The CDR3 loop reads CASSVGLAGGRHTQYF. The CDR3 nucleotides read TGTGCCAGCAGCGTGGGACTAGCGGGGGGTCGCCATACGCAGTATTTT.

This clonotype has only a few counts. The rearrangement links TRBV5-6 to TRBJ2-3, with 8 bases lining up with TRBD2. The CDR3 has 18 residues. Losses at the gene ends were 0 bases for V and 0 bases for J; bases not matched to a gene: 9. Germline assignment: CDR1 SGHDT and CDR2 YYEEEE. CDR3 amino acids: CASSLEASGSYSTDTQYF. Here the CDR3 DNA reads TGTGCCAGCAGCTTGGAGGCTAGCGGGTCTTATAGCACAGATACGCAGTATTTT.

The CDR3 here is CASSFYFGITGELFF. The CDR3 region has the DNA TGTGCCAGCAGTTTTTACTTCGGGATCACCGGGGAGCTGTTTTTT. The rearrangement links TRBV27 to TRBJ2-2, with a possible D match to TRBD2 (5 bases). CDR3 size: 15 residues. The V end was cut by 3 bases, the J end by 4 bases, with 12 bases between. Germline CDR1 MNHEY, CDR2 SMNVEV (reference sequence).